The 20 T cell receptor beta chains given below trace back to one sample, sequenced in a study of OX40 agonist ivuxolimab in advanced cancers. Measured with immunoSEQ multiplex PCR; TCRdb has only the in-frame clones, and not every one. This sample has roughly 100,000 clones, with about 85% found just once. The starting material was CD4+ or CD8+ T cells sorted from blood, obtained in a trial of the OX40 agonist ivuxolimab. These receptors came from an adult with an advanced solid tumor such as melanoma, head and neck, liver or kidney cancer.

The chain uses TRBV6-5 and TRBJ1-1; 8 bases align to TRBD1. V dropped 0 bases and J dropped 7; count of bases not matched to a gene: 7. The CDR3 consists of 15 residues. Germline CDR1 MNHEY, CDR2 SVGAGI. As DNA, the CDR3 is TGTGCCAGCAGTTACTCAGGCGGACAGGGCTATGAAGCTTTCTTT. This translates into CASSYSGGQGYEAFF.

This clone was detected once. This rearrangement joins TRBV6-6 to TRBJ1-5, with D possibly being TRBD1 (5 bases). Germline values: CDR1 MNHNY, CDR2 SVGAGI (reference sequence). This CDR3 comprises 16 residues. With 1 base removed from V and 7 bases from J, the gap between germline ends came to 17 bases. This CDR3 reads CASSYYLPGKGQPQHF. The CDR3 DNA is TGTGCCAGCAGTTACTATTTACCAGGGAAGGGGCAGCCCCAGCATTTT.

The chain combines TRBV7-9 with TRBJ2-7; 9 nucleotides line up with TRBD1. V lost 2 bases, J lost 0 bases, and 8 bases stayed unmatched. The V gene's germline CDR1 is SEHNR and CDR2 FQNEAQ (reference sequence). The CDR3 is made up of 17 amino acids. Here the CDR3 DNA reads TGTGCCAGCAGCTTAACAAACAGACAGGGGGGCTCCTACGAGCAGTACTTC. This sequence encodes CASSLTNRQGGSYEQYF.

J is TRBJ2-3 and V is TRBV30; D unresolved. The V and J ends lost 0 bases and 4 bases respectively, with 17 bases between them. The CDR3 runs to 16 residues. CDR1 GTSNPN and CDR2 SVGIG come from the germline V gene (reference sequence). The CDR3 loop reads CAWSVPHGRTPDTQYF. CDR3 DNA: TGTGCCTGGAGTGTACCCCACGGAAGGACCCCAGATACGCAGTATTTT.

The rearrangement joins TRBV18 to TRBJ2-2; D perhaps matches TRBD1 (6 bases). Germline CDR1 is KGHSH and CDR2 is LQKENI. There are 15 residues in the CDR3. Trimming took 4 bases from V and 4 from J, leaving 13 bases between them. The CDR3 DNA reads TGTGCCAGCTCACTAGGACAGTCAGGCACCGGGGAGCTGTTTTTT. Translating gives CASSLGQSGTGELFF. The whole variable domain, filled in from reference TRBV18 and TRBJ2-2, reads NAGVMQNPRHLVRRRGQEARLRCSPMKGHSHVYWYRQLPEEGLKFMVYLQKENIIDESGMPKERFSAEFPKEGPSILRIQQVVRGDSAAYFCASSLGQSGTGELFFGEGSRLTVL.

The rearrangement joins TRBV28 to TRBJ2-7, with TRBD1 as a possible D gene (5 bases). From germline, CDR1 is MDHEN and CDR2 SYDVKM. V lost 9 bases and J lost 4, with 16 bases in between. This CDR3 has 13 residues. CDR3 residues: CASTWGYGYEQYV. The CDR3 region has the DNA TGTGCCAGTACCTGGGGCTATGGGTACGAGCAGTACGTC.

The chain recombines TRBV14 with TRBJ2-5; either TRBD1 or TRBD2 may fit D (5 bases each). The CDR3 length is 14 residues. The germline V and J ends were trimmed by 3 bases and 4 bases, with 12 bases remaining between them. Germline CDR1 and CDR2: SGHDN and FVKESK. Written as DNA, the CDR3 is TGTGCCAGCAGCCAGTTGAAGGGGACAGAGACCCAGTACTTC. It yields the protein CASSQLKGTETQYF. The variable domain in full, with the rest retrieved from reference TRBV14 and TRBJ2-5, is EAGVTQFPSHSVIEKGQTVTLRCDPISGHDNLYWYRRVMGKEIKFLLHFVKESKQDESGMPNNRFLAERTGGTYSTLKVQPAELEDSGVYFCASSQLKGTETQYFGPGTRLLVL.

V and J are TRBV9 and TRBJ1-4, with D perhaps TRBD1 (5 bases). Germline V gene lookup returns CDR1 SGDLS and CDR2 YYNGEE. The germline V and J ends were trimmed by 0 bases and 8 bases, with 14 bases remaining between them. The CDR3 length is 15 residues. The CDR3 loop reads CASSVAHSGGEKLFF. CDR3 in DNA: TGTGCCAGCAGCGTAGCTCATAGCGGGGGGGAAAAACTGTTTTTT.

This chain connects TRBV7-6 to TRBJ2-7; 8 bases align to TRBD2. The V gene's germline CDR1 is SGHVS and CDR2 FNYEAQ. The CDR3 contains 15 residues. V lost 5 bases, J lost 9 bases, and 15 bases stayed unmatched. Here the CDR3 DNA reads TGTGCCAGCAGCCCGAGGAGATTCGGGGGGGCTCCGCAGTACTTC. Translation: CASSPRRFGGAPQYF.

A single count supports this clone. The chain carries TRBV6-6 and TRBJ2-1, with D maybe TRBD2 (5 bases). The germline gives CDR1 MNHNY, CDR2 SVGAGI (reference sequence). The CDR3 runs 14 residues. Trimming stripped 5 bases from V and 8 bases from J, with 16 bases between. DNA for the CDR3: TGTGCCAGCAGTCCCCGGGGTGTGGAGGATGAGCAGTTCTTC. Translated, it gives CASSPRGVEDEQFF.

The chain carries TRBV14 and TRBJ2-1, with a possible D match to TRBD2 (5 bases). The V gene lost 1 base and the J gene lost 4 bases, with 5 bases spanning the gap. Germline lookup yields CDR1 SGHDN and CDR2 FVKESK. This CDR3 contains 13 residues. In DNA, the CDR3 is TGTGCCAGCAGCCAAGGAGGGTACAATGAGCAGTTCTTC. It specifies CASSQGGYNEQFF.

This clone was counted once. The chain couples TRBV7-3 to TRBJ1-6, with D maybe TRBD1 (6 bases). The CDR3 contains 15 residues. In germline, CDR1 is SGHTA, CDR2 FQGTGA. The V end lost 5 bases, the J end lost 10 bases, and 18 bases lay between the germline ends. CDR3 DNA: TGTGCCAGCAGCACCGGGACACAGGCGGGGTCACCCCTCCACTTT. Translated: CASSTGTQAGSPLHF.

The V and J genes are TRBV6-5 and TRBJ2-7, with 7 bases aligning to TRBD2. This CDR3 has 11 residues. Germline CDR1 reads MNHEY; CDR2 reads SVGAGI. Trimming removed 10 bases from V and 3 bases from J; junction bases left unmatched: 3. The CDR3 loop is CATGTIYEQYF. DNA for the CDR3: TGTGCCACCGGGACTATCTACGAGCAGTACTTC.

The J gene is TRBJ2-3, the V gene TRBV14; D gene uncertain. V lost 4 bases and J 2 bases, leaving 16 bases between the germline ends. This CDR3 has 16 amino acids. Germline loops: CDR1 SGHDN, CDR2 FVKESK. The CDR3 DNA reads as TGTGCCAGCAGCCTCTCCCAGAACCCACCCACAGATACGCAGTATTTT. It codes for CASSLSQNPPTDTQYF.

The genes are TRBV5-8 and TRBJ2-2; D is unresolved. Trimming shortened V by 7 bases and J by 7 bases, and 14 bases separated the two germline ends. The CDR3 runs 13 residues. Per germline, CDR1 SGHTS and CDR2 YDEGEE. Here the CDR3 DNA reads TGTGCCAGCGTCCTGATCACGGGCGGGGAGCTGTTTTTT. It encodes CASVLITGGELFF.

This clone was detected only once. This chain links TRBV28 with TRBJ1-3; D may be TRBD1 (6 bases). The CDR3 is 17 amino acids. In germline, CDR1 is MDHEN, CDR2 SYDVKM. Trimming stripped 1 base from V and 0 bases from J, with 13 bases between. Here the CDR3 reads CASSLLTGFVSGNTIYF. DNA for the CDR3: TGTGCCAGCAGTTTATTGACAGGATTCGTCTCTGGAAACACCATATATTTT.

V usage is TRBV10-3 and J usage is TRBJ2-3; D is uncertain. With 3 bases removed from V and 5 bases from J, the gap between germline ends came to 6 bases. CDR1 and CDR2 (germline): ENHRY, SYGVKD. This CDR3 comprises 12 residues. The CDR3 protein is CAISEGRDTQYF. The CDR3 DNA reads as TGTGCCATCAGTGAAGGGCGAGATACGCAGTATTTT.

The chain uses TRBV9 and TRBJ2-6; a possible D gene is TRBD1 (6 bases). Germline CDR1 is SGDLS and CDR2 is YYNGEE. The CDR3 loop spans 15 amino acids. The V end lost 4 bases, the J end lost 7 bases, and 15 bases lay between the germline ends. The CDR3 DNA sequence: TGTGCCAGCAGCAAAGGGGCAGGGGACGCCAACGTCCTGACTTTC. It is translated as CASSKGAGDANVLTF. Filled out from reference TRBV9 and TRBJ2-6, the complete variable domain reads DSGVTQTPKHLITATGQRVTLRCSPRSGDLSVYWYQQSLDQGLQFLIQYYNGEERAKGNILERFSAQQFPDLHSELNLSSLELGDSALYFCASSKGAGDANVLTFGAGSRLTVL.

V usage is TRBV12-5 and J usage is TRBJ2-5, with a weak D call TRBD1 (5 bases). CDR3 size: 13 residues. Germline loops: CDR1 LGHNT, CDR2 FRNRAP. The V and J ends lost 3 bases and 7 bases respectively, with 12 bases between them. CDR3 amino acids: CASGFDRASTQYF. In DNA, the CDR3 is TGTGCTAGTGGTTTTGACAGAGCTTCGACCCAGTACTTC.

The chain recombines TRBV19 with TRBJ1-5; 7 nucleotides agree with TRBD1. The CDR3 runs 14 residues. Losses at the gene ends were 5 bases for V and 5 bases for J; bases not matched to a gene: 6. Germline V gives CDR1 LNHDA, CDR2 SQIVND (reference sequence). CDR3 nucleotide sequence: TGTGCCAGTAGTTTCTGGACAGGAGATCAGCCCCAGCATTTT. It is translated as CASSFWTGDQPQHF.